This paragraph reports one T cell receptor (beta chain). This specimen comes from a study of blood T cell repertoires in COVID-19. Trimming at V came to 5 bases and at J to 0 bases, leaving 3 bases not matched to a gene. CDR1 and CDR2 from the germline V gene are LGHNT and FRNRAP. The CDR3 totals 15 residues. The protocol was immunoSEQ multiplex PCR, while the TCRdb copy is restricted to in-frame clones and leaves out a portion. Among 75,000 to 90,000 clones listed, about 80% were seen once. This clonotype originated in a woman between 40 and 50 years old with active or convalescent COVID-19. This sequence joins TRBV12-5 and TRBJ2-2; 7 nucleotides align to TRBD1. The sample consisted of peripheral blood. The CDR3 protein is CASGAGTANTGELFF. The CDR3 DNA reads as TGTGCTAGTGGTGCTGGGACAGCGAACACCGGGGAGCTGTTTTTT.